This T cell receptor (beta chain) emerged from a study of blood T cell repertoires in COVID-19. The wider study: The study drew acute and convalescent COVID-19 samples from the United States, Italy and Spain. From T cells, B-cell-depleted T cells, or PBMCs came the material, which was cDNA or gDNA.

Source study methods: Estimation of nucleated cell counts was performed using reference gene primer amplification. Method: immunoSEQ multiplex PCR; TCRdb's copy keeps in-frame clones and lacks some. V, J and clone size reflect that table, while D and trimming were determined from the DNA. The sample has about 270,000 clones; roughly nine tenths are singletons. V lost 0 bases to trimming and J lost 5 bases; unmatched junction nucleotides: 3. CDR3 size: 15 residues. Germline V CDR1 and CDR2: LGHNA, YNFKEQ. Notes on this clone: Distinct nucleotide sequences in the sample also encode this CDR3.

Sequencing was carried out using peripheral blood. The chain recombines TRBV4-2 with TRBJ1-5; 8 nucleotides agree with TRBD1. The receptor comes from a man aged 60 to 75 who had recovered from COVID-19. Written as DNA, the CDR3 is TGTGCCAGCAGCCAAGATGCAGGGGGCCATCAGCCCCAGCATTTT. Its translation: CASSQDAGGHQPQHF.